This TCR beta chain is from a study of Ad26.COV2.S vaccination and SARS-CoV-2 variants. The sample's treatment: about 20 received Ad26.COV2.S at low or high dose, single or two shots; 5 received placebo; per-sample allocation not given. Sampling was performed 63 days after the first vaccine or placebo injection. Within Boston, the person who donated was an adult of 18-55 years. General observations from the study: Placebo and vaccine recipients had non-spike TCR breadth that was similar.

From germline, CDR1 is MDHEN and CDR2 SYDVKM. V was cut by 2 bases and J by 0 bases, with 13 bases left in between. The CDR3 is 17 amino acids. Profiling relied on immunoSEQ multiplex PCR, and the TCRdb table lists in-frame clones only, not all of them. The sample has 350,000 to 500,000 clones, 88% seen once; the top ten hold about 3.5%. About this clone: Its antigen is currently unknown.

The gene calls are TRBV28 and TRBJ2-2; D ambiguous. This clonotype originated in a person aged 18 to 65 who received the Ad26.COV2.S COVID-19 vaccine or a placebo. This specimen consisted of peripheral blood, obtained in a trial of Ad26.COV2.S vaccine versus placebo. CDR3 in DNA: TGTGCCAGCAGTTTAGGGATCGCTTACGCGAACACCGGGGAGCTGTTTTTT. Residues: CASSLGIAYANTGELFF.